The rows below give T cell receptor beta chains drawn from one sample of a study of blood T cell repertoires in COVID-19. Only in-frame clones appear in the TCRdb table, and some are missing; sequencing was by immunoSEQ multiplex PCR. The sample holds about 250,000 clones; 80% to 90% are singletons and the top ten take roughly 4.7%. The sequenced material came from peripheral blood. These receptors were collected from a woman between 65 and 79 years old with acute or convalescent COVID-19. Each CDR3 is given with its conserved first and last residue. Fields, in order: J gene, CDR3 length, V gene, CDR3 protein.

>TRBJ2-7|14|TRBV6-5
CASSMDRGPYEQYF
>TRBJ2-7|16|TRBV5-1
CASSLADMSFSYEQYF
>TRBJ2-4|11|TRBV10-2
CASRAVNIQYF
>TRBJ2-3|15|TRBV20-1
CSASLSGGGTDTQYF
>TRBJ1-2|12|TRBV29-1
CSIDSANYGYTF
>TRBJ2-3|11|TRBV6-5
CATRRGDTQYF
>TRBJ1-2|13|TRBV3-1/TRBV3-2
CASSQDGAWGYTF
>TRBJ1-2|13|TRBV7-2
CASSSGLEGGYTF
>TRBJ1-6|16|TRBV28
CASSLAGGGYNSPLHF
>TRBJ2-1|16|TRBV6-4
CASSARIALSYNEQFF
>TRBJ2-2|14|TRBV7-2
CASSLDSFTGELFF
>TRBJ2-5|16|TRBV27
CASSFLRGGSRATQYF
>TRBJ1-2|14|TRBV19
CASSIEYSGLGYTF
>TRBJ2-3|15|TRBV3-1/TRBV3-2
CASSQVGGGADTQYF
>TRBJ1-1|14|TRBV6-5
CASSYSGQAIEAFF
>TRBJ1-6|12|TRBV5-1
CASSWGEAPLHF
>TRBJ1-1|14|TRBV7-2
CASSIQGGHTEAFF
>TRBJ2-7|16|TRBV3-1/TRBV3-2
CASSWVPTSDSYEQYF
>TRBJ1-5|16|TRBV19
CASSESPTGIGQPQHF
>TRBJ1-5|15|TRBV4-2
CASSQDGQGSQPQHF
>TRBJ1-2|15|TRBV6-5
CASRPQPQGYGGYTF
>TRBJ1-4|14|TRBV5-8
CASSLETGDEKLFF
>TRBJ1-3|15|TRBV6-5
CASSYHAASGNTIYF
>TRBJ2-5|16|TRBV5-1
CASSLGQGRGLETQYF
>TRBJ2-5|13|TRBV28
CASSLRGQETQYF
>TRBJ2-7|15|TRBV5-1
CASSLRFQTSYEQYF
>TRBJ1-2|16|TRBV6-5
CASSYLRTGGGYGYTF
>TRBJ1-1|16|TRBV18
CASSPGTGAIGTEAFF
>TRBJ2-1|11|TRBV20-1
CSEATYNEQFF
>TRBJ2-1|17|TRBV9
CASSVGLAGGDQGEQFF
>TRBJ1-1|14|TRBV29-1
CSVGTGGMNTEAFF
>TRBJ1-6|15|TRBV5-1
CASSLGDSTNSPLHF
>TRBJ1-2|13|TRBV5-1
CASRRDSNYGYTF
>TRBJ1-1|13|TRBV24-1
CATAGQGNTEAFF
>TRBJ1-5|14|TRBV7-2
CASSLGPSNQPQHF
>TRBJ1-2|12|TRBV12-3/TRBV12-4
CASSSPGSGYTF
>TRBJ1-1|15|TRBV24-1
CATSDGRDMNTEAFF
>TRBJ2-6|15|TRBV6-2/TRBV6-3
CASSPTGSGANVLTF
>TRBJ1-6|15|TRBV19
CASSSGGALGTPLHF
>TRBJ1-4|15|TRBV28
CASRRQGLAHEKLFF
>TRBJ2-5|13|TRBV29-1
CSSRTGPGETQYF
>TRBJ2-1|13|TRBV11-3
CASSLVLYNEQFF
>TRBJ1-2|18|TRBV18
CASSPMQGANSQNYGYTF
>TRBJ1-2|14|TRBV5-1
CASSLEGEPYGYTF
>TRBJ1-1|13|TRBV19
CASSKGDKTEAFF
>TRBJ2-7|13|TRBV2
CASSRVYGYEQYF
>TRBJ2-7|12|TRBV19
CASSPDSGEQYF
>TRBJ2-7|15|TRBV3-1/TRBV3-2
CASSLRTGISYEQYF
>TRBJ1-2|16|TRBV19
CASSIRGPTLGYGYTF
>TRBJ2-1|14|TRBV28
CASTRSQGFNEQFF
>TRBJ2-3|13|TRBV29-1
CSVEKSGTDTQYF
>TRBJ2-2|12|TRBV19
CASSIEQGELFF
>TRBJ1-6|17|TRBV15
CATSRGGSTGGNSPLHF